This TCR beta chain was sequenced for a study of blood T cells in healthy people across ages (dated by TCRdb to between 2015 and 2016). Looking at the study overall: In model experiments, roughly one uniquely barcoded TCR beta cDNA molecule per two T cells was captured by template switching. Using the same blood draw, the study looked at two additional independent replicas of 1 million unique cDNA reads for two donors, one aged 18 to 30 and the other aged 80 or older. The donors were divided into four age groups: young (average approximately 16 years), middle-aged (approximately 39), aged (approximately 62) and long-lived (roughly 86). Age-related changes in TCR beta repertoire diversity were measured in the study by deep sequencing normalized with unique cDNA molecular identifiers.

The library was produced with 5' RACE. Sequencing took place on an Illumina HiSeq 2500. A second about 7 to 12 cycle PCR used a sample-barcoded 5' primer and a J-beta primer mix. A unique molecular identifier was introduced onto each TCR beta cDNA molecule by a template-switch 5' adaptor carrying 12 random nucleotides. At least 3 million CDR3-containing paired-end reads were obtained from each sample. The Mint cDNA synthesis kit, primed by a TRBC-specific oligonucleotide, was used to synthesize first-strand cDNA from all RNA. After uracil-DNA glycosylase treatment, a first 18-cycle PCR used universal primers M1SS and BC2_uni_R on all cDNA. In the original analysis: Each sample was normalized by randomly selecting 1 million high-quality reads, each carrying a distinct molecular identifier. Reads sharing molecular identifiers were discarded rather than binned into consensus sequences. MiTCR, with a Q25 quality threshold and the strictest error-elimination algorithm, was used for CDR3 identification, clonotype clustering and error correction. Lower-bound total TCR beta diversity was estimated with a nonparametric unseen species model using Euler transformation. The public reads were quality trimmed at Q25 with fastp and then assembled into clones with MiXCR by TCRdb, keeping productive beta chains. Rows with a matching CDR3 protein are joined into one entry that keeps the most common DNA and genes. TCRdb's processing, not the study's, gives the V and J calls here. The sample table lists hundreds of thousands of distinct CDR3 sequences, roughly 25% of them with a count of one. The ten most abundant clones make up 2.5% to 3.5% of the sample.

Comments on this clonotype: Its antigen is currently not known. No much larger clone exists at a distance of one base, and base qualities are not known.

Broader findings and caveats from the paper: The percentage of naive T cells measured by flow cytometry correlated strongly with observed TCR beta diversity. The long-lived group showed more naive CD4+ T cells, fewer expanded clones and increased TCR diversity than the aged group, suggesting age selection. Because the CMV infection status of the donors was unknown, age-related changes in expanded clonotypes may potentially have been confounded. As age increased, observed TCR beta diversity per million T cells dropped in a roughly linear way, and a significant reduction was already evident by age 40. Total diversity estimates from one million sequenced T cells were considered lower bounds and underestimates. Since profiling was done on bulk unsorted PBMCs, naive and antigen-experienced compartments could not be conclusively compared.

The approximately 39 donors, aged about 6 to 100 years, were systemically healthy Caucasian individuals from Russia. Around 10 milliliters of peripheral blood were drawn from each donor into EDTA-treated Vacutainer tubes. Ficoll-Paque density-gradient centrifugation was used to isolate PBMCs, with at least 6 million obtained per sample. Total RNA was extracted from PBMCs with Trizol reagent, with at least 6 micrograms obtained per sample. The percentages of naive CD45RAhigh/CD27high T cells were determined by flow cytometry on a PBMC aliquot from every donor. The cysteine opens and the phenylalanine closes a CDR3 of 16 amino acids. Kept here is only the CDR3 DNA, which spans 48 bases and is read in frame from base 1. According to the germline V gene, CDR1 reads ENHRY and CDR2 reads SYGVKD. These data also featured in a second study, about T cells of mothers and their children. Taken from the second paper: Nine systemically healthy Caucasian individuals, comprising three mothers and their six children, were included as donors. cDNA synthesis used all of the extracted RNA, with 1.5 ug of RNA in each 15 ul reaction. Sample barcodes and 2-4 random nucleotides were added via the M1S primer in the second PCR. More than 8.5 million TCR beta CDR3 reads were obtained from each mother, and some 3 million reads were obtained from each child. Thymic selection similarly shapes TCR recombination output in related and unrelated pairs, with minor effect from inherited differences. Normalized repertoire overlap in related mother-child pairs was always slightly higher than in unrelated mother-child pairs, but the difference was never significant. Persistent microchimeric T cell clones were not detected, at a sensitivity of 95 to 100 clones per million clonotypes. The study used deep NGS to compare TCR beta repertoires of mothers and children, seeking features distinguishing related mother-child pairs from unrelated individuals. On average, the children were roughly 10 +/- 4 years old, while the mothers were roughly 40 +/- 4 years old. Libraries were sequenced on Illumina HiSeq 2000 with 100+100 nt paired-end reads after adapter ligation with NEBNext reagents. To prevent cross-contamination, the mother and child libraries were prepared one month apart and sequenced in separate runs. Between roughly 450,000 and 2,200,000 distinct TCR beta clonotypes were identified per donor. Naive TCR beta clonotypes were estimated from low-frequency clonotypes matched to each donor's FACS-determined naive share, without sorting.

This clonotype was sampled from a boy aged 5-17 years in good health. The sample taken for sequencing was blood. Rearrangement joined TRBV10-3 to TRBJ2-1, and 15 junctional nucleotides match TRBD2. The closer fit of TRBJ2-7 to the DNA end suggests the J call may be wrong. The DNA sequence reads TGTGCCATCAGTGAGGGGACTAGCGGGGGGCTGTACGAGCAGTACTTC. It encodes CAISEGTSGGLYEQYF.